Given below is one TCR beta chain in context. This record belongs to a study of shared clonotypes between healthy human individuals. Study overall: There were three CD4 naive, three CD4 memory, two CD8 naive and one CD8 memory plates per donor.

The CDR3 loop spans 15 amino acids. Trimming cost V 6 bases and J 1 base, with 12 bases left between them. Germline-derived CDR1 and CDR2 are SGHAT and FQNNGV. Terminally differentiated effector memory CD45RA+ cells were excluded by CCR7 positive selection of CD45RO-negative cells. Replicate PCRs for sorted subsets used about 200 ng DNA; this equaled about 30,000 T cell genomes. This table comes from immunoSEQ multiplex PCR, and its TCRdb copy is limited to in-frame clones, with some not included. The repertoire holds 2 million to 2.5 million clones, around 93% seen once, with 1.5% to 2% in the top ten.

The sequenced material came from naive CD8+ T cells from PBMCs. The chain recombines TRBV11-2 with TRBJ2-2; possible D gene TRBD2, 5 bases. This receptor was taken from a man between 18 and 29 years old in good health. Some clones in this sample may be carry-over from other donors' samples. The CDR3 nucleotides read TGTGCCAGCAGGGCCATGGCGGGGAACACCGGGGAGCTGTTTTTT. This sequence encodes CASRAMAGNTGELFF.